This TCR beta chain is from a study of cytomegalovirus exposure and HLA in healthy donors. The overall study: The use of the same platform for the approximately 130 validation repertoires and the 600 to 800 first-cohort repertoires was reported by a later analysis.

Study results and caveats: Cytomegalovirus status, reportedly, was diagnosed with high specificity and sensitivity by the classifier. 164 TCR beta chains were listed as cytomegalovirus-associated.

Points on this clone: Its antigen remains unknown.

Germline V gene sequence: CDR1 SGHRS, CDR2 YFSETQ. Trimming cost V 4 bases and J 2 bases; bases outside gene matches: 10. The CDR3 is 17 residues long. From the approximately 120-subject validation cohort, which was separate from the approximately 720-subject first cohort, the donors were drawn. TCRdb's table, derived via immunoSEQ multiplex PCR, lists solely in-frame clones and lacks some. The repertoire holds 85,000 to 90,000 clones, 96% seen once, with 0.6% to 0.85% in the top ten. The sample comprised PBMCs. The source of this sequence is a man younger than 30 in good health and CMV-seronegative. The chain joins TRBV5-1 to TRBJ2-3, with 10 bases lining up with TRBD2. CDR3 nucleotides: TGCGCCAGCAGCATAACTAGCGGGGCGGGTTACACAGATACGCAGTATTTT. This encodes CASSITSGAGYTDTQYF.